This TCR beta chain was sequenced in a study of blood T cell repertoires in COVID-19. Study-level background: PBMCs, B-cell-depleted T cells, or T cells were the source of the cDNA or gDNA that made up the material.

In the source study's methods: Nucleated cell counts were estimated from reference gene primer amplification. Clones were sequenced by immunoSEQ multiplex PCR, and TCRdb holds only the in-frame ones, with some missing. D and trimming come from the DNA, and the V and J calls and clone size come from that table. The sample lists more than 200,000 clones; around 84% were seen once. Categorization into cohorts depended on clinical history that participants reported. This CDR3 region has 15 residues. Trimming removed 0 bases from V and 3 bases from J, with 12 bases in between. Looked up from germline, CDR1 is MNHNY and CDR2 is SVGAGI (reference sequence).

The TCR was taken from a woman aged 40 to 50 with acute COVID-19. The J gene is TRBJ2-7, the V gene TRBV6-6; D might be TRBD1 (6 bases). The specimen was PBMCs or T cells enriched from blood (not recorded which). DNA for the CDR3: TGTGCCAGCAGTTACTCCGGACAGCGGAGCTACGAGCAGTACTTC. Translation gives CASSYSGQRSYEQYF.